This T cell receptor (beta chain) was sequenced in a study of cytomegalovirus exposure and HLA in healthy donors. Study-wide findings and caveats: In vitro experiments confirmed that a few CMV-associated chains were specific for CMV antigens.

In regard to this clone: What it recognizes is unknown.

CDR3 size: 17 residues. The germline gives CDR1 LNHNV, CDR2 YYDKDF (reference sequence). The ends were cut back, 0 bases at V and 0 bases at J, with 12 bases in the middle. PCR used 60 Vbeta primers and 13 Jbeta primers. Profiling relied on immunoSEQ multiplex PCR, and the TCRdb table lists in-frame clones only, not all of them. The sample yields around 90,000 clones, 85% seen once. The material sequenced was PBMCs. This sequence joins TRBV15 and TRBJ1-3; no reliable D call. The TCR comes from a man aged 35 to 55 in good health and CMV-seropositive. CDR3 loop: CATSRDRAGYSGNTIYF. CDR3 in DNA: TGTGCCACCAGCAGAGATCGAGCGGGATACTCTGGAAACACCATATATTTT.